This T cell receptor beta chain was recorded in a study of control samples from healthy donors and cancer patients. Per the germline V gene, CDR1 is SGHAT and CDR2 is FQDESV (reference sequence). The CDR3 runs 14 residues. The J segment lost 7 bases and the V segment lost 0 bases, leaving 2 bases of the junction unmatched. The protocol was immunoSEQ multiplex PCR, while the TCRdb copy is restricted to in-frame clones and leaves out a portion. This sample carries about 59,000 clones, around 90% of them seen once, and the ten largest clones take about 1.8%. The rearrangement uses TRBV11-1 and TRBJ2-2, with TRBD2 identical over 7 bases. This TCR came from a man in his forties with colorectal cancer. The sample consisted of PBMCs. CDR3 sequence reads: CASSLASSGGELFF. In nucleotides, the CDR3 is TGTGCCAGCAGCTTAGCGTCTAGCGGCGGGGAGCTGTTTTTT.